This T cell receptor (beta chain) was sequenced during a study of blood T cell repertoires in COVID-19. The overall study: Both acute and convalescent COVID-19 samples were obtained from the United States, Italy and Spain.

Seattle cases were enrolled at active infection and followed longitudinally. A single count supports this clone. Between the trimmed V and J ends, which lost 2 bases and 3 bases, there was a span of 5 bases. The CDR3 loop spans 13 amino acids. CDR1 and CDR2 from the germline V gene are MNHEY and SMNVEV (reference sequence). The assay was immunoSEQ multiplex PCR, and TCRdb's table has in-frame clones only and misses some. The sample holds tens of thousands of clones, approximately 80% seen once. The V call is TRBV27, the J call TRBJ1-3; D not resolved. The source of this sequence is a man aged 25-45 years with COVID-19, enrolled during active disease. Sequencing was done on a sample of peripheral blood. The CDR3 spells CASSLGLGNTIYF. In DNA, the CDR3 is TGTGCCAGCAGTTTAGGACTTGGAAACACCATATATTTT.